What follows is one T cell receptor beta chain and its context. Its antigen is unknown. This specimen belongs to a study of T cells in Graves' hyperthyroidism and ophthalmopathy. Study-level findings and limits: Most thyroid clonotypes expanded above 0.001 were also detected in blood.

Amplified TCR beta CDR3 regions came from RNA transcripts. HTBI primers drove first-round RT-PCR of the TCR CDR3. TCRdb redid the calling of the multiplex PCR reads with MiXCR, one entry per CDR3 protein. The sample has about 420,000 distinct CDR3 sequences, approximately 15% seen once; the top ten hold approximately 7.5%. Diagnosing involved the use of clinical symptoms, serum thyroxine and TRAb, thyroid ultrasound and orbital computed tomography. V was pared by 4 bases and J by 7 bases, with 5 bases of the junction left unmatched. From germline, CDR1 is PRHDT and CDR2 FYEKMQ (reference sequence). This CDR3 has 14 amino acids.

The J gene is TRBJ2-1, the V gene TRBV13; 9 positions match TRBD2. This receptor was identified in a woman between 18 and 30 years old with Graves' hyperthyroidism. Specimen: blood. CDR3 sequence reads: CASSSIAGVNEQFF. CDR3 bases: TGTGCCAGCAGCTCAATAGCGGGGGTAAATGAGCAGTTCTTC.